Each of the 15 T cell receptor beta chains below was sequenced from the same sample in a study of tumor-infiltrating lymphocytes in primary liver carcinoma. With approximately 470 ng total RNA as template and a constant-region primer, TCR beta cDNA was made. Three rounds of nested multiplex PCR with slightly modified ARM-PCR produced TCR beta libraries. A C-beta reverse primer and TRBV1-TRBV30 forward primers served in each of the first two PCR rounds, at approximately 10 cycles apiece. TCRdb ran MiXCR on the multiplex PCR reads and lists one entry per CDR3 protein. The sample lists approximately 73,000 distinct CDR3 sequences; 70% to 75% were seen once. Co-extracting RNA and DNA was done with roughly 17-33 mg of unsorted bulk tissue as input. Sequencing was performed on liver tumor tissue from sampling region 4. Indicated subset: tumor region T4, right-lateral pole. The receptors stem from a woman in her fifties or sixties with primary liver carcinoma and hepatitis B virus infection.

V and J are TRBV12-3 or TRBV12-4 and TRBJ1-2, with TRBD1 as a possible D gene (6 bases). V dropped 3 bases and J dropped 3 bases, with 20 bases sitting between them. CDR3 size: 17 residues. CDR3 nucleotides: TGTGCCAGCAGTTTTAGTCAGACGGGGGCGCTGGACTATGGCTACACCTTC. Translation gives CASSFSQTGALDYGYTF.

The chain links TRBV21-1 to TRBJ2-3; the DNA was not compared with TRBD2, the D call given in the table. TRBV21-1 is given as a pseudogene. This CDR3 has 20 residues. The CDR3 loop reads CAGSEGLLAGGGSGTDTQYF. The CDR3 DNA reads TGTGCCGGCAGCGAAGGCCTACTAGCGGGAGGTGGGAGTGGCACAGATACGCAGTACTTT.

This chain joins TRBV12-3 or TRBV12-4 and TRBJ2-5; no clear D gene. V was shortened by 2 bases and J by 2 bases, with 9 bases between the two germline ends. The CDR3 is made up of 14 amino acids. The DNA for the CDR3 is TGTGCCAGCAGTTTACAGTTGTATCAAGAGACCCAGTACTTC. Amino acid sequence: CASSLQLYQETQYF.

Turning to this clonotype: Its ends do not fully match the called genes, so a read error is possible. The chain combines TRBV11-1 with TRBJ2-3; D unresolved. CDR3 size: 14 residues. Germline assignment: CDR1 SGHAT and CDR2 FQDESV (reference sequence). CDR3 bases: TGTGCCAGCAGCCTAAGGTCCGACACAGATACGCAGTGTTTT. As protein: CASSLRSDTDTQCF.

The sample holds many counts of this clonotype. The chain is built from TRBV7-9 and TRBJ2-2; unclear D gene. Germline V lookup: CDR1 SEHNR, CDR2 FQNEAQ (reference sequence). The CDR3 extends over 14 amino acids. The V gene lost 5 bases and the J gene lost 2 bases, with 9 bases spanning the gap. The DNA for the CDR3 is TGTGCCAGCAGCCCACCACCTAACACCGGGGAGCTGTTTTTT. It codes for CASSPPPNTGELFF.

Worth noting for this clonotype: This could be a read error, since a much larger clone is one nucleotide away. The CDR3 DNA reads as TGTGCCAGCAGTTTATACAGTGGTTATGAAAAACTGTTTTTT. It encodes CASSLYSGYEKLFF. The chain has TRBV28 and TRBJ1-4; D unclear. V lost 1 base and J 6 bases, leaving 9 bases between the germline ends. The V gene's germline CDR1 is MDHEN and CDR2 SYDVKM. The CDR3 loop spans 14 amino acids.

This clonotype was observed a few times. This chain links TRBV7-3 with TRBJ2-1; D is perhaps TRBD2 (6 bases). V was shortened by 2 bases and J by 2 bases, with 10 bases between the two germline ends. The CDR3 runs to 15 residues. CDR1 and CDR2 (germline): SGHTA, FQGTGA. CDR3 sequence (DNA): TGTGCCAGCAGCTTATCGGGAGATACCTACAATGAGCAGTTCTTC. This codes for CASSLSGDTYNEQFF.

This clonotype has only one observation. One junction end does not reproduce the germline sequence, and a read error may be involved. The gene calls are TRBV7-9 and TRBJ2-7; D is uncertain. The length of the CDR3 is 14 residues. Germline V CDR1 and CDR2: SEHNR, FQNEAQ (reference sequence). In DNA, the CDR3 is TGTGCCCGCAGCACCCAGACGGAACCCTACGAGCAGTACTTC. Translating gives CARSTQTEPYEQYF.

This clonotype has ten or more counts. V is TRBV10-3 and J is TRBJ2-7; D uncertain. With 6 bases removed from V and 0 bases from J, the gap between germline ends came to 15 bases. Per germline, CDR1 ENHRY and CDR2 SYGVKD. The CDR3 loop spans 15 amino acids. The CDR3 region is CAISAGQQSSYEQYF. In nucleotides, the CDR3 is TGTGCCATCAGCGCTGGCCAGCAGAGCTCCTACGAGCAGTACTTC.

As for this clonotype: At one of its ends the junction is not consistent with the germline gene, which may arise from a read error. V usage is TRBV5-6 and J usage is TRBJ1-1, with 8 bases that match TRBD1. CDR3 length: 17 residues. Germline V gives CDR1 SGHDT, CDR2 YYEEEE. CDR3 loop: CASGLATGQGWNSEAFF. CDR3 bases: TGTGCCAGCGGCTTGGCCACAGGACAGGGCTGGAACTCTGAAGCTTTCTTT.

Remarks on this clonotype: An end of the junction differs from the germline gene, which may be a read error. The V call is TRBV13, the J call TRBJ2-1; 13 bases are a match to TRBD2. The CDR3 is made up of 16 amino acids. Germline lookup yields CDR1 PRHDT and CDR2 FYEKMQ (reference sequence). For the CDR3, the DNA is TGTGCCGGCAGCTTCTTTGGGACTAGCGGGATCAATGAGCAGTTCTTC. It encodes CAGSFFGTSGINEQFF. Filled out from reference TRBV13 and TRBJ2-1, the complete variable domain reads AAGVIQSPRHLIKEKRETATLKCYPIPRHDTVYWYQQGPGQDPQFLISFYEKMQSDKGSIPDRFSAQQFSDYHSELNMSSLELGDSALYFCAGSFFGTSGINEQFFGPGTRLTVL.

To note about this clonotype: One junction end disagrees with the germline gene, perhaps due to a read error. CDR3 sequence (DNA): TGTGCCGCCAGCAGAGAGGGCGGTTCCGCCTATGAGCAGTACTTC. Its protein product is CAASREGGSAYEQYF. This chain links TRBV15 with TRBJ2-7; possibly TRBD2 for D (5 bases). The V gene's germline CDR1 is LNHNV and CDR2 YYDKDF (reference sequence). The CDR3 is 15 residues long.

Only one count was recorded for this clonotype. One junction end does not reproduce the germline sequence, and a read error may be involved. V and J are TRBV6-5 and TRBJ1-2; 8 nucleotides align to TRBD1. CDR3 length: 16 amino acids. Per germline, CDR1 MNHEY and CDR2 SVGAGI. In DNA form, the CDR3 reads TGTGCCAGCAACGTAGAAGCAGGGGGCGAGTACTATGGCTATACCTTC. Residues: CASNVEAGGEYYGYTF.

As regards this clonotype: The conserved final phenylalanine or tryptophan is absent from the CDR3, which likely points to a read error. No DNA is shown, since the ends of the CDR3 on it are uncertain; the CDR3 is the one TCRdb lists. The chain employs TRBV14 and TRBJ2-7; the DNA was not used to check the table's D call, TRBD1. Germline assignment: CDR1 SGHDN and CDR2 FVKESK. 14 amino acids form the CDR3, both terminal residues included. This CDR3 is CASSPDSIPYEQYL.

Notes on this clonotype: A read error may be the cause here, since a much bigger clone is one base away. The chain has TRBV25-1 and TRBJ2-3, with a weak D call TRBD2 (6 bases). CDR1 and CDR2 (germline): MGHDK, SYGVNS. V shed 5 bases and J shed 6 bases, with 9 bases lying between them. The CDR3 covers 12 residues. The CDR3 region has the DNA TGTGCCAGCAGTATGGGGAGGGATACGCAGTATTTT. Translation: CASSMGRDTQYF. Together with reference TRBV25-1 and TRBJ2-3, the CDR3 gives the full variable domain: EADIYQTPRYLVIGTGKKITLECSQTMGHDKMYWYQQDPGMELHLIHYSYGVNSTEKGDLSSESTVSRIRTEHFPLTLESARPSHTSQYLCASSMGRDTQYFGPGTRLTVL.